The 24 T cell receptor beta chains in this list originate from one sample, sequenced in a study of T cell responses to AZD1222 COVID-19 vaccine. Clones were sequenced by immunoSEQ multiplex PCR, and TCRdb holds only the in-frame ones, with some missing. The sample carries approximately 190,000 clones, more than 75% recorded once. The specimen comprised peripheral blood, sampled on day 0 of AZD1222 vaccination. These receptor sequences come from an adult in good health.

The chain employs TRBV6-5 and TRBJ1-2; tentative D call: TRBD1 (5 bases). Germline V gene data show CDR1 as MNHEY and CDR2 as SVGAGI. The ends were cut back, 7 bases at V and 2 bases at J, with 11 bases in the middle. The CDR3 covers 13 residues. The CDR3 bases are TGTGCCAGCAAAGCGACAGCCAACTATGGCTACACCTTC. It codes for CASKATANYGYTF.

The V gene is TRBV9, the J gene TRBJ2-4, with 8 bases matching TRBD1. CDR1 and CDR2 from the germline V gene are SGDLS and YYNGEE. The CDR3 has 14 residues. After removal of 0 bases from V and 8 bases from J, the junction contained 4 bases not matched to a gene. In DNA, the CDR3 is TGTGCCAGCAGCGTAGAGGGACAGGCTTACATTCAGTACTTC. The encoded protein is CASSVEGQAYIQYF.

The chain links TRBV9 to TRBJ2-7; the match to TRBD2 covers 9 bases. J gave up 1 base and V 3 bases, and 2 bases lay outside the gene matches. CDR1 SGDLS and CDR2 YYNGEE come from the germline V gene. This CDR3 is built from 14 residues. As DNA, the CDR3 is TGTGCCAGCAGCGGGCTAGCGGGGTCCTACGAGCAGTACTTC. Translated: CASSGLAGSYEQYF.

The chain carries TRBV11-3 and TRBJ2-7; 8 bases fit TRBD2. V lost 3 bases and J lost 6; bases outside the gene matches: 13. The CDR3 totals 16 residues. Per germline, CDR1 SGHNT and CDR2 YENEEA. CDR3 sequence: CASSFGGAGVLSEQYF. DNA of the CDR3: TGTGCCAGCAGCTTCGGGGGAGCGGGGGTGTTGAGCGAGCAGTACTTC.

Here the CDR3 DNA reads TGTGCCAGCACCCTTGGTGCACCCCATTCACCCCTCCACTTT. This sequence encodes CASTLGAPHSPLHF. The V gene is TRBV27, the J gene TRBJ1-6; D not certain. Trimming took off 7 bases at V and 8 bases at J, with 15 bases between the two ends. From germline, CDR1 is MNHEY and CDR2 SMNVEV (reference sequence). CDR3 length equals 14 residues.

This rearrangement joins TRBV19 to TRBJ1-2; 8 bases fit TRBD1. Germline V gene data show CDR1 as LNHDA and CDR2 as SQIVND (reference sequence). V shed 9 bases, J shed 2 bases, and the junction held 5 bases outside the gene matches. The CDR3 length is 13 residues. The DNA of the CDR3 is TGTGCCAGCCGCCGGGACAGGAACTATGGCTACACCTTC. Amino acids: CASRRDRNYGYTF.

The chain carries TRBV3-1 (or the pseudogene TRBV3-2) and TRBJ1-3; D uncertain. Germline V gene data show CDR1 as LGHDT and CDR2 as YNNKEL (reference sequence). The CDR3 is made up of 14 amino acids. V was shortened by 1 base and J by 2 bases, with 6 bases between the two germline ends. CDR3 DNA: TGTGCCAGCAGCCAAGGTAGGACTGGAAACACCATATATTTT. Residues: CASSQGRTGNTIYF.

The V and J genes are TRBV2 and TRBJ1-1, with 7 bases aligning to TRBD1. Per germline, CDR1 SNHLY and CDR2 FYNNEI. V shed 6 bases and J 4 bases; nucleotides not matched to a gene: 8. The CDR3 totals 14 residues. Here the CDR3 reads CASSATGIGTEAFF. CDR3 nucleotide sequence: TGTGCCAGCAGCGCGACAGGGATTGGCACTGAAGCTTTCTTT.

The V and J genes are TRBV7-2 and TRBJ1-2, with 8 bases matching TRBD1. This CDR3 is 13 amino acids long. The V gene end was trimmed by 5 bases and the J gene end by 10 bases; junction bases not matched to a gene: 9. The germline V gene has CDR1 SGHTA and CDR2 FQGNSA. The CDR3 here is CASSPLGQGDYTF. The CDR3 DNA sequence: TGTGCCAGCAGCCCCCTTGGACAGGGTGACTACACCTTC.

The CDR3 here is CASSLETGNTEAFF. CDR3 bases: TGCGCCAGCAGCTTAGAGACAGGGAACACTGAAGCTTTCTTT. V usage is TRBV5-1 and J usage is TRBJ1-1; D is perhaps TRBD1 (6 bases). The CDR3 sequence is 14 residues long. CDR1 SGHRS and CDR2 YFSETQ come from the germline V gene. The ends were cut back, 2 bases at V and 1 base at J, with 9 bases in the middle.

The CDR3 DNA follows: TGTGCCAGCAGCTTAGAGGGGACCCGGCGAATTAGCAATCAGCCCCAGCATTTT. It specifies CASSLEGTRRISNQPQHF. The chain joins TRBV7-3 to TRBJ1-5, with D possibly TRBD1 on 5 matching bases. Germline loops: CDR1 SGHTA, CDR2 FQGTGA. Trimming left V 2 bases short and J 0 bases short, with 17 bases between. This CDR3 comprises 18 residues.

The chain is built from TRBV7-2 and TRBJ1-2; the D gene is possibly TRBD1 (5 bases). Germline loops: CDR1 SGHTA, CDR2 FQGNSA. This CDR3 has 13 amino acids. V was pared by 5 bases and J by 2 bases, with 9 bases between. The CDR3 is CASSRDLNYGYTF. DNA for the CDR3: TGTGCCAGCAGCCGGGACTTAAACTATGGCTACACCTTC.

The rearrangement joins TRBV7-3 to TRBJ2-7, with D perhaps matching TRBD2 (6 bases). The ends were cut back, 5 bases at V and 2 bases at J, with 10 bases in the middle. Germline CDR1 is SGHTA and CDR2 is FQGTGA. The CDR3 sequence is 13 residues long. CDR3 DNA sequence: TGTGCCAGCAGCCCGGGACTTACCTACGAGCAGTACTTC. Its protein product is CASSPGLTYEQYF.

J is TRBJ2-2 and V is TRBV11-3; perhaps TRBD1 as D (5 bases). Germline V CDR1 and CDR2: SGHNT, YENEEA. Trimming removed 1 base from V and 7 bases from J, with 16 bases in between. The CDR3 totals 16 residues. CDR3 in DNA: TGTGCCAGCAGCTTAGGGGGCGCGCGTGCGATCGGGGAGCTGTTTTTT. Protein sequence: CASSLGGARAIGELFF. Combining the CDR3 with reference TRBV11-3 and TRBJ2-2 gives the whole variable domain EAGVVQSPRYKIIEKKQPVAFWCNPISGHNTLYWYLQNLGQGPELLIRYENEEAVDDSQLPKDRFSAERLKGVDSTLKIQPAELGDSAVYLCASSLGGARAIGELFFGEGSRLTVL.

CDR3 sequence: CATSGASRGTGATDTQYF. In DNA, the CDR3 is TGTGCCACCAGTGGAGCTAGTAGGGGGACAGGGGCCACAGATACGCAGTATTTT. V usage is TRBV24-1 and J usage is TRBJ2-3; TRBD1 aligns across 10 bases. Germline CDR1 is KGHDR and CDR2 is SFDVKD. The CDR3 length is 18 residues. The junction had 12 bases not matched to a gene; V was cut back by 5 bases and J by 2 bases.

The gene calls are TRBV28 and TRBJ1-3; 8 nucleotides agree with TRBD1. Germline assignment: CDR1 MDHEN and CDR2 SYDVKM. CDR3 length equals 15 residues. J lost 4 bases, V lost 5 bases, and 7 bases had no gene match. The CDR3 is CASSTYRGVGNTIYF. CDR3 bases: TGTGCCAGCAGTACTTACAGGGGGGTAGGAAACACCATATATTTT.

The J gene is TRBJ2-3, the V gene TRBV20-1; D is ambiguous. The CDR3 extends over 11 amino acids. V was cut by 6 bases and J by 6 bases, with 10 bases left in between. Looked up from germline, CDR1 is DFQATT and CDR2 is SNEGSKA (reference sequence). The CDR3 sequence: CSAKSPDTQYF. In nucleotides, the CDR3 is TGCAGTGCCAAGTCCCCGGATACGCAGTATTTT.

This clone was found a few times. The sample contains more than one DNA sequence encoding this CDR3. The chain carries TRBV7-3 and TRBJ2-5; TRBD2 matches at 9 bases. Germline CDR1 is SGHTA and CDR2 is FQGTGA. The junction had 5 bases not matched to a gene; V was cut back by 1 base and J by 5 bases. The CDR3 spans 15 residues. This CDR3 reads CASSLSGGARETQYF. DNA of the CDR3: TGTGCCAGCAGCTTAAGCGGGGGGGCCCGGGAGACCCAGTACTTC.

With regard to this clone: One end of the junction does not line up with germline, which may come from a read error. The genes are TRBV5-1 and TRBJ2-2, with no clear D. The CDR3 extends over 14 amino acids. Germline V gives CDR1 SGHRS, CDR2 YFSETQ. The CDR3 DNA reads as TGCGCCAGCACCTTGGTAGGGAACACCGGGGAGCTGTTTTTT. Residues: CASTLVGNTGELFF.

The V and J genes are TRBV29-1 and TRBJ2-1; 10 bases agree with TRBD1. CDR3 length: 12 amino acids. Trimming at V came to 7 bases and at J to 4 bases, leaving 1 base not matched to a gene. CDR1 and CDR2 from the germline V gene are SQVTM and ANQGSEA. CDR3 in DNA: TGCAGCGGGGACAGGGGTTACAATGAGCAGTTCTTC. Its protein is CSGDRGYNEQFF.

This clone was observed a few times. The chain links TRBV29-1 to TRBJ2-7; 11 nucleotides agree with TRBD2. J gave up 1 base and V 7 bases, and 6 bases lay outside the gene matches. This CDR3 region has 14 residues. CDR1 is SQVTM and CDR2 is ANQGSEA in the germline V gene. CDR3 in DNA: TGCAGCGGGCTCGGGACTAGCGGATCCTACGAGCAGTACTTC. It is translated as CSGLGTSGSYEQYF.

Only one count was recorded for this clone. The CDR3 reads CATSAEYYEQYF. CDR3 sequence (DNA): TGTGCCACCAGCGCAGAGTACTACGAGCAGTACTTC. The chain is built from TRBV15 and TRBJ2-7; D is uncertain. This CDR3 has 12 amino acids. Trimming cost V 5 bases and J 3 bases, with 8 bases left between them. Per the germline V gene, CDR1 is LNHNV and CDR2 is YYDKDF (reference sequence).

The J gene is TRBJ1-2, the V gene TRBV25-1; D possibly corresponds to TRBD1 (6 bases). Germline CDR1 is MGHDK and CDR2 is SYGVNS. This CDR3 comprises 13 residues. Trimming shortened V by 3 bases and J by 8 bases, and 13 bases separated the two germline ends. The CDR3 bases are TGTGCCAGCAGTGAGATACCGGGGGGCGGCTACACCTTC. It yields the protein CASSEIPGGGYTF.

V usage is TRBV5-1 and J usage is TRBJ2-5; 12 nucleotides align to TRBD2. V was pared by 3 bases and J by 1 base, with 7 bases of the junction left unmatched. CDR1 and CDR2 (germline): SGHRS, YFSETQ. This CDR3 region has 17 residues. This CDR3 is CASSWELAGGLQETQYF. The CDR3, as DNA: TGCGCCAGCAGCTGGGAACTAGCGGGGGGACTCCAAGAGACCCAGTACTTC.